The T cell receptor beta chain under discussion was sequenced for a study of response to subunit inactivated influenza vaccine. In TCRdb, the RT-PCR reads were re-called with MiXCR into one record per CDR3 protein. The repertoire consists of 530,000 or so distinct CDR3 sequences, with about 12% occurring once and the leading ten covering around 9.6%. This clonotype turned up a few times. The V gene lost 5 bases and the J gene lost 2 bases, with 10 bases spanning the gap. The V gene's germline CDR1 is SGHVS and CDR2 FQNEAQ. This CDR3 contains 14 residues. The sequenced sample was PBMCs from blood, obtained on the day of vaccination. This chain connects TRBV7-8 to TRBJ1-5; D may be TRBD1 (6 bases). The sequence came from a man between 50 and 59 years old who received an inactivated influenza vaccine. CDR3: CASSHREGNQPQHF. CDR3 in DNA: TGTGCCAGCAGCCACAGGGAGGGCAATCAGCCCCAGCATTTT.